Below, 6 T cell receptor beta chains from the same sample are listed, as sequenced in a study of cytomegalovirus exposure and HLA in healthy donors. The PCR was carried out with 60 Vbeta primers and 13 Jbeta primers. This table comes from immunoSEQ multiplex PCR, and its TCRdb copy is limited to in-frame clones, with some not included. Found here are over 110,000 clones, 80% of them singletons; the top ten hold roughly 4.7%. The sample taken for sequencing was PBMCs. These receptors all stem from a man aged 40-49 years in good health and CMV-seronegative.

This sequence joins TRBV28 and TRBJ2-7; no clear D. V lost 4 bases, J lost 1 base, and 8 bases lay in between. Germline-derived CDR1 and CDR2 are MDHEN and SYDVKM. CDR3 length: 13 residues. In DNA, the CDR3 is TGTGCCAGCAGTTACCTCGGGTCCTACGAGCAGTACTTC. This gives the protein CASSYLGSYEQYF. Supplemented by reference TRBV28 and TRBJ2-7, the full variable domain reads DVKVTQSSRYLVKRTGEKVFLECVQDMDHENMFWYRQDPGLGLRLIYFSYDVKMKEKGDIPEGYSVSREKKERFSLILESASTNQTSMYLCASSYLGSYEQYFGPGTRLTVT.

V usage is TRBV29-1 and J usage is TRBJ1-1; TRBD1 is a possible D gene (6 bases). Looked up from germline, CDR1 is SQVTM and CDR2 is ANQGSEA. Deletions cut 6 bases from V and 4 bases from J, with 9 bases between. The length of the CDR3 is 11 residues. In DNA, the CDR3 is TGCAGCGTCTACAGGGCCACTGAAGCTTTCTTT. Its translation: CSVYRATEAFF.

The chain combines TRBV30 with TRBJ1-5; D unclear. V was cut by 3 bases and J by 4 bases, with 10 bases left in between. From germline, CDR1 is GTSNPN and CDR2 SVGIG (reference sequence). The CDR3 has 13 amino acids. CDR3 residues: CAWSTEPNQPQHF. The DNA of the CDR3 is TGTGCCTGGAGCACGGAGCCGAATCAGCCCCAGCATTTT.

The V gene is TRBV7-8, the J gene TRBJ2-7, with a weak D call TRBD1 (6 bases). Germline lookup yields CDR1 SGHVS and CDR2 FQNEAQ. CDR3 size: 13 residues. Trimming removed 3 bases from V and 3 bases from J, with 9 bases in between. The CDR3: CASSFQQGYEQYF. The CDR3 nucleotides read TGTGCCAGCAGCTTCCAACAGGGCTACGAGCAGTACTTC.

The chain combines TRBV25-1 with TRBJ2-3, with 8 bases fitting TRBD2. The CDR3 is 17 amino acids. Looked up from germline, CDR1 is MGHDK and CDR2 is SYGVNS. V trimming: 1 base; J trimming: 2 bases; junction bases outside the gene matches: 8. The CDR3 here is CASSEWSSGATTDTQYF. CDR3 coding DNA: TGTGCCAGCAGTGAATGGAGTAGCGGGGCAACCACAGATACGCAGTATTTT.

This clone occurred a few times. This chain joins TRBV2 and TRBJ1-2; no clear D gene. The germline gives CDR1 SNHLY, CDR2 FYNNEI. Between the trimmed V and J ends, which lost 1 base and 6 bases, there was a span of 6 bases. The CDR3 length is 12 residues. The CDR3 loop reads CASSEGRNGYTF. DNA for the CDR3: TGTGCCAGCAGTGAAGGCAGGAATGGCTACACCTTC.